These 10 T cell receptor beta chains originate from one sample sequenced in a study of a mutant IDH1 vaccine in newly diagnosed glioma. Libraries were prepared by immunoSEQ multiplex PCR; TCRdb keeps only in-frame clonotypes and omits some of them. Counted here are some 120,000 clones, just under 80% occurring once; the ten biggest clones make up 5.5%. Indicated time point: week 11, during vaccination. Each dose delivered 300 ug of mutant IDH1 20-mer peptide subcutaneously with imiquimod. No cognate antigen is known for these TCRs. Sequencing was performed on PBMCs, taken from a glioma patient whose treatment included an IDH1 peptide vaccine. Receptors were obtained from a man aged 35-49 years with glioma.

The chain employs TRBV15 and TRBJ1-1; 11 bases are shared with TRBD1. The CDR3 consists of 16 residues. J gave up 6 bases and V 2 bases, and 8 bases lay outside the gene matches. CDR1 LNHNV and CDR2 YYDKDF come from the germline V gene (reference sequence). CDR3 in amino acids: CATSRRSGTGGSEAFF. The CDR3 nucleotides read TGTGCCACCAGCAGACGATCCGGGACAGGGGGATCTGAAGCTTTCTTT.

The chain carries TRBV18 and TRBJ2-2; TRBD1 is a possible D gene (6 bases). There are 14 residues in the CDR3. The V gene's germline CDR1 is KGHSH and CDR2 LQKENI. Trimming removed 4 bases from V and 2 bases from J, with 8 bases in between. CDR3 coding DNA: TGTGCCAGCTCACACAGGGAAAACACCGGGGAGCTGTTTTTT. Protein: CASSHRENTGELFF.

DNA for the CDR3: TGCAGCGTTTCGGGTCTCACCCACAATGAGCAGTTCTTC. It yields the protein CSVSGLTHNEQFF. The chain couples TRBV29-1 to TRBJ2-1; D unclear. Germline V gene sequence: CDR1 SQVTM, CDR2 ANQGSEA. V was cut by 5 bases and J by 5 bases, with 13 bases left in between. The CDR3 consists of 13 residues.

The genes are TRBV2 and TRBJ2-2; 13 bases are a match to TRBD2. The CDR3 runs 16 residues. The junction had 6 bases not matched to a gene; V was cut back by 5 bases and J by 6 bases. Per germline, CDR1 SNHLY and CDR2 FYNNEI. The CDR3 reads CASSLGLAGVAGELFF. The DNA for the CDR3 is TGTGCCAGCAGTCTCGGACTAGCGGGAGTCGCCGGGGAGCTGTTTTTT.

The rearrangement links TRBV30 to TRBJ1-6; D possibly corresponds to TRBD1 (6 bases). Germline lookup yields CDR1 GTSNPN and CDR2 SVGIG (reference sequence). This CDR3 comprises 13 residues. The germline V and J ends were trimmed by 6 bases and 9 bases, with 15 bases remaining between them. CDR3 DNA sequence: TGTGCCTGCAGGGGTTTTTTGGGTTCACCCCTCCACTTT. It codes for CACRGFLGSPLHF.

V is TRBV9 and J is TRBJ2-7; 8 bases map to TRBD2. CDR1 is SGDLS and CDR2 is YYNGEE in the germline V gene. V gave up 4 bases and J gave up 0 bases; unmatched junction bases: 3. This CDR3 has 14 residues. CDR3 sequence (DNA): TGTGCCAGCAGCCCTGCGGGAGGCTCCTACGAGCAGTACTTC. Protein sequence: CASSPAGGSYEQYF.

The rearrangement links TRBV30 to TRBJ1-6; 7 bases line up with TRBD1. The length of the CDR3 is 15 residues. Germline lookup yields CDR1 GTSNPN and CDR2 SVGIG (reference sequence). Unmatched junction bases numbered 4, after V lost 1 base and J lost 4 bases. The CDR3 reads CAWSGDRVYNSPLHF. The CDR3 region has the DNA TGTGCCTGGAGTGGGGACAGAGTATATAATTCACCCCTCCACTTT.

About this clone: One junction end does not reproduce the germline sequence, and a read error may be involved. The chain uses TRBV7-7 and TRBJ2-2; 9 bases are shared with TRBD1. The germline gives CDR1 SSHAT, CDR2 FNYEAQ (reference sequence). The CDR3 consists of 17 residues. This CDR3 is CASSLSNPGQGTGELFF. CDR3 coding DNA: TGTGCTAGCAGCTTGTCGAATCCGGGACAGGGAACCGGGGAGCTGTTTTTT.

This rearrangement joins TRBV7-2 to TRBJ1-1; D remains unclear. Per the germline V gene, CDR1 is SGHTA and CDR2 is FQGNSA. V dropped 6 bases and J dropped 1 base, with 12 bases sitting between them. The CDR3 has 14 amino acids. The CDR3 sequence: CASSFSGSNTEAFF. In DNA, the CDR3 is TGTGCCAGCAGTTTCTCCGGATCGAACACTGAAGCTTTCTTT.

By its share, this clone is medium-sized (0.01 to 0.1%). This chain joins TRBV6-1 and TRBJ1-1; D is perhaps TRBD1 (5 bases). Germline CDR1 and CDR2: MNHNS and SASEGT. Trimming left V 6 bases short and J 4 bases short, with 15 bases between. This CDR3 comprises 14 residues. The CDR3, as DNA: TGTGCCAGCAGAGTCATGGCAGGGTCCACTGAAGCTTTCTTT. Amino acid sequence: CASRVMAGSTEAFF.